The 12 T cell receptor beta chains listed next were all sequenced from one sample in a study of blood T cell repertoires in COVID-19. Repertoires were generated with immunoSEQ multiplex PCR, while TCRdb's copy carries only in-frame clones and drops some. The data show some 400,000 clones, 70% to 90% seen once. Sequenced: peripheral blood. The receptor set was obtained from a human donor in a cohort sampled during active COVID-19.

The chain carries TRBV2 and TRBJ2-1; 7 bases line up with TRBD2. Germline CDR1 reads SNHLY; CDR2 reads FYNNEI. V gave up 5 bases and J gave up 8 bases; unmatched junction bases: 6. The CDR3 extends over 13 amino acids. The CDR3 DNA is TGTGCCAGCAGTAGGGCGGGAGAGGATGAGCAGTTCTTC. Encoded protein: CASSRAGEDEQFF.

The gene calls are TRBV2 and TRBJ2-5, with 11 bases identical to TRBD1. Per germline, CDR1 SNHLY and CDR2 FYNNEI. The CDR3 runs to 14 residues. Trimming removed 5 bases from V and 5 bases from J; junction bases left unmatched: 4. The CDR3 region has the DNA TGTGCCAGCAGTTCGGGACAGGGGGACGAGACCCAGTACTTC. This codes for CASSSGQGDETQYF.

The chain recombines TRBV19 with TRBJ2-5; 11 bases align to TRBD1. Trimming took 5 bases from V and 4 from J; bases not matched to a gene: 6. Germline loops: CDR1 LNHDA, CDR2 SQIVND (reference sequence). The CDR3 runs 15 residues. In DNA, the CDR3 is TGTGCCAGTAGTCAAGGACAGGGGGCAACAGAGACCCAGTACTTC. It encodes CASSQGQGATETQYF.

The chain uses TRBV9 and TRBJ2-1; TRBD2 matches 11 bases. The CDR3 is 16 amino acids. The V and J ends lost 4 bases and 9 bases, in that order; junction bases with no gene match: 12. CDR1 is SGDLS and CDR2 is YYNGEE in the germline V gene. The CDR3 sequence: CASSPSGLAERGEQFF. CDR3 DNA: TGTGCCAGCAGCCCATCGGGACTAGCGGAGAGGGGTGAGCAGTTCTTC.

The V call is TRBV9, the J call TRBJ2-7; the D gene is possibly TRBD1 (5 bases). The CDR3 is 12 amino acids. The V end lost 3 bases, the J end lost 5 bases, and 9 bases lay between the germline ends. Germline V gene lookup returns CDR1 SGDLS and CDR2 YYNGEE. The CDR3 coding sequence is TGTGCCAGCAGCGGGGGCGCAGACGAGCAGTACTTC. Protein sequence: CASSGGADEQYF.

The chain links TRBV5-1 to TRBJ2-1; possibly TRBD1 for D (5 bases). The CDR3 contains 15 residues. The V gene's germline CDR1 is SGHRS and CDR2 YFSETQ. Trimming stripped 4 bases from V and 7 bases from J, with 18 bases between. This CDR3 reads CASSRAGPSGNEQFF. CDR3 coding DNA: TGCGCCAGCAGCCGAGCAGGGCCCTCTGGAAATGAGCAGTTCTTC.

This chain joins TRBV5-4 and TRBJ2-5, with 12 nucleotides matching TRBD2. This CDR3 region has 16 residues. V lost 2 bases to trimming and J lost 2 bases; unmatched junction nucleotides: 4. The germline CDR1 and CDR2 sequences are SGHNT and YYREEE (reference sequence). The CDR3 DNA sequence: TGTGCCAGCAGCTTCCTAGCGGGGGGGCCTCAAGAGACCCAGTACTTC. Its protein is CASSFLAGGPQETQYF. The entire variable domain, with the rest obtained from reference TRBV5-4 and TRBJ2-5, is as follows: ETGVTQSPTHLIKTRGQQVTLRCSSQSGHNTVSWYQQALGQGPQFIFQYYREEENGRGNFPPRFSGLQFPNYSSELNVNALELDDSALYLCASSFLAGGPQETQYFGPGTRLLVL.

This chain connects TRBV20-1 to TRBJ1-3; D unresolved. V lost 3 bases and J lost 2, with 14 bases in between. Germline CDR1 DFQATT, CDR2 SNEGSKA (reference sequence). The CDR3 contains 15 residues. The CDR3 nucleotides are TGCAGTGCTAGTTACGGGAATGCGGCTGGAAACACCATATATTTT. This codes for CSASYGNAAGNTIYF.

The V and J genes are TRBV10-1 and TRBJ1-5; D unresolved. The CDR3 is 16 amino acids. The germline V gene has CDR1 WNHNN and CDR2 SYGVQD (reference sequence). Trimming shortened V by 3 bases and J by 2 bases, and 14 bases separated the two germline ends. The CDR3, as DNA: TGCGCCAGCAGTGACCGCAGGATCCATGGCAATCAGCCCCAGCATTTT. Encoded protein: CASSDRRIHGNQPQHF.

The V and J genes are TRBV6-2 or TRBV6-3 and TRBJ2-1; 7 positions agree with TRBD1. V shed 0 bases, J shed 9 bases, and the junction held 11 bases outside the gene matches. The CDR3 spans 16 residues. Germline V gene sequence: CDR1 MNHEY, CDR2 SVGEGT. In nucleotides, the CDR3 is TGTGCCAGCAGTTACTCAACTCACAGGGGAGTGGGTGAGCAGTTCTTC. Translated: CASSYSTHRGVGEQFF.

The chain carries TRBV7-2 and TRBJ1-2, with 8 bases matching TRBD1. Germline assignment: CDR1 SGHTA and CDR2 FQGNSA. V dropped 5 bases and J dropped 8; count of bases not matched to a gene: 10. The CDR3 covers 14 residues. The CDR3 nucleotides are TGTGCCAGCAGCCCGGACAGGGAGGGATGGGGCTACACCTTC. Protein: CASSPDREGWGYTF.

The genes are TRBV9 and TRBJ1-2; 8 bases line up with TRBD1. V was clipped by 3 bases and J by 0 bases; unmatched bases: 7. The length of the CDR3 is 16 residues. The germline V gene encodes CDR1 SGDLS and CDR2 YYNGEE. The CDR3 DNA reads TGTGCCAGCAGCGGCCCTCCAGGGGGCGCTAACTATGGCTACACCTTC. Protein sequence: CASSGPPGGANYGYTF. The variable domain in full, with the rest retrieved from reference TRBV9 and TRBJ1-2, is DSGVTQTPKHLITATGQRVTLRCSPRSGDLSVYWYQQSLDQGLQFLIQYYNGEERAKGNILERFSAQQFPDLHSELNLSSLELGDSALYFCASSGPPGGANYGYTFGSGTRLTVV.